A single sample is the source of the 28 T cell receptor beta chains below, sequenced in a study of shared clonotypes between healthy human individuals. The repertoire was sequenced with immunoSEQ multiplex PCR; TCRdb's copy has only in-frame clones and lacks some. The sample lists a few million clones; around nine tenths were seen once. Sequenced: naive CD4+ T cells sorted from blood. The subset is: CD45RA+ positively selected. These receptors were obtained from a man younger than 35 in good health.

V and J are TRBV6-4 and TRBJ2-3; unclear D gene. Germline V gene lookup returns CDR1 MRHNA and CDR2 SNTAGT. Deletions cut 4 bases from V and 1 base from J, with 12 bases between. This CDR3 has 15 residues. This chain's CDR3 is CASSVRAGGTDTQYF. The CDR3 DNA sequence: TGTGCCAGCAGTGTAAGGGCTGGGGGCACAGATACGCAGTATTTT.

Only one count was recorded for this clone. This chain links TRBV7-2 with TRBJ2-3; D call uncertain. The V and J ends lost 9 bases and 6 bases respectively, with 16 bases between them. This CDR3 has 13 amino acids. Germline assignment: CDR1 SGHTA and CDR2 FQGNSA. This chain's CDR3 is CASRAPGRDTQYF. The CDR3 bases are TGTGCCAGTCGAGCCCCAGGCAGGGATACGCAGTATTTT.

The rearrangement uses TRBV5-6 and TRBJ1-5, with D unresolved. Germline V gives CDR1 SGHDT, CDR2 YYEEEE. V shed 1 base and J shed 9 bases, with 14 bases lying between them. This CDR3 has 14 residues. CDR3 in DNA: TGTGCCAGCAGCTTGAGCTCCGTTCGGTGGCCCCAGCATTTT. The encoded protein is CASSLSSVRWPQHF.

V and J are TRBV28 and TRBJ1-5, with D possibly TRBD1 on 6 matching bases. V lost 4 bases, J lost 16 bases, and 20 bases lay in between. The germline gives CDR1 MDHEN, CDR2 SYDVKM. The CDR3 covers 13 residues. Here the CDR3 reads CASSSGALRGTHF. The CDR3 DNA follows: TGTGCCAGCAGTTCAGGGGCCTTGCGTGGCACACATTTT.

This clone was seen just once. The rearrangement uses TRBV5-6 and TRBJ1-1; 7 nucleotides agree with TRBD1. The CDR3 is 14 residues long. The germline V gene encodes CDR1 SGHDT and CDR2 YYEEEE. The ends lost 2 bases at V and 4 bases at J; junction bases unmatched: 5. The CDR3 DNA is TGTGCCAGCAGCTTTGACAGGGCCTCCACTGAAGCTTTCTTT. This encodes CASSFDRASTEAFF.

The rearrangement links TRBV21-1 to TRBJ2-4; the tabulated D call, TRBD2, remains unverified against the DNA. TRBV21-1 is tagged as a pseudogene. The CDR3 is 13 residues long. CDR3 in amino acids: CARAGRRKNIQYF. In DNA, the CDR3 is TGTGCCAGGGCGGGCCGGAGAAAAAACATTCAGTACTTC.

This clone was picked up one time. The chain couples TRBV9 to TRBJ2-6, with TRBD1 as a possible D gene (6 bases). CDR3 size: 15 residues. Germline V lookup: CDR1 SGDLS, CDR2 YYNGEE. Trimming took 8 bases from V and 0 from J, leaving 12 bases between them. CDR3 amino acids: CASETGFSGANVLTF. For the CDR3, the DNA is TGTGCCAGTGAGACAGGTTTCTCTGGGGCCAACGTCCTGACTTTC.

This rearrangement joins TRBV6-6 to TRBJ2-4, with 7 bases identical to TRBD2. The V segment lost 5 bases and the J segment 4 bases; nucleotides outside the gene matches: 11. The germline gives CDR1 MNHNY, CDR2 SVGAGI (reference sequence). CDR3 length: 16 residues. The CDR3 protein is CASSPSGGWGKNIQYF. CDR3 DNA: TGTGCCAGCAGTCCATCGGGGGGATGGGGGAAAAACATTCAGTACTTC.

V gene TRBV10-2 combines with J gene TRBJ2-7; unclear D gene. Germline values: CDR1 WSHSY, CDR2 SAAADI. The V gene lost 4 bases and the J gene lost 3 bases, with 4 bases spanning the gap. There are 11 residues in the CDR3. This chain's CDR3 is CASSAHYEQYF. The CDR3 DNA sequence: TGCGCCAGCAGTGCCCACTACGAGCAGTACTTC.

The count of this clone is one. V and J are TRBV28 and TRBJ1-1, with a possible D match to TRBD1 (6 bases). The CDR3 is made up of 13 amino acids. Between the trimmed V and J ends, which lost 7 bases and 4 bases, there was a span of 13 bases. CDR1 MDHEN and CDR2 SYDVKM come from the germline V gene. The CDR3 is CASKAQGGTEAFF. In nucleotides, the CDR3 is TGTGCCAGCAAAGCACAGGGAGGCACTGAAGCTTTCTTT.

The chain uses TRBV10-3 and TRBJ2-7, with D possibly TRBD1 on 5 matching bases. This CDR3 contains 15 residues. Deletions cut 0 bases from V and 2 bases from J, with 11 bases between. Germline lookup yields CDR1 ENHRY and CDR2 SYGVKD. CDR3: CAISESRDSAYEQYF. The CDR3 DNA follows: TGTGCCATCAGTGAGTCGAGAGACAGCGCCTACGAGCAGTACTTC.

This chain links TRBV7-2 with TRBJ2-5; tentative D call: TRBD2 (7 bases). From germline, CDR1 is SGHTA and CDR2 FQGNSA. The germline V and J ends were trimmed by 5 bases and 1 base, with 17 bases remaining between them. The CDR3 sequence is 16 residues long. The CDR3 loop is CASSPLTGGFQETQYF. The DNA for the CDR3 is TGTGCCAGCAGCCCCCTAACGGGGGGCTTCCAAGAGACCCAGTACTTC.

V usage is TRBV7-2 and J usage is TRBJ2-1, with unresolved D. V was trimmed by 6 bases and J by 3 bases, leaving 6 bases between them. This CDR3 comprises 12 residues. The V gene's germline CDR1 is SGHTA and CDR2 FQGNSA. CDR3 loop: CASRVSYNEQFF. For the CDR3, the DNA is TGTGCCAGCAGGGTTAGCTACAATGAGCAGTTCTTC.

The CDR3 nucleotides read TGTGCCAGCGGGGGCTTACTAGCGGGGGTACAAGATACGCAGTATTTT. As protein: CASGGLLAGVQDTQYF. This rearrangement joins TRBV25-1 to TRBJ2-3; 11 nucleotides agree with TRBD2. After removal of 8 bases from V and 5 bases from J, the junction contained 12 bases not matched to a gene. The V gene's germline CDR1 is MGHDK and CDR2 SYGVNS. This CDR3 is built from 16 residues.

The chain recombines TRBV6-5 with TRBJ1-3; 8 bases agree with TRBD1. The V and J ends lost 0 bases and 6 bases, in that order; junction bases with no gene match: 4. The CDR3 extends over 15 amino acids. Germline CDR1 is MNHEY and CDR2 is SVGAGI. The CDR3 DNA sequence: TGTGCCAGCAGTTACTCGACAGGGGTTAAAAACACCATATATTTT. This gives the protein CASSYSTGVKNTIYF.

This chain connects TRBV6-1 to TRBJ2-7, with 7 bases fitting TRBD2. J lost 2 bases, V lost 2 bases, and 6 bases had no gene match. CDR3 length: 15 residues. The V gene's germline CDR1 is MNHNS and CDR2 SASEGT. Here the CDR3 reads CASSEPGLRTYEQYF. CDR3 nucleotide sequence: TGTGCCAGCAGTGAACCGGGACTACGCACCTACGAGCAGTACTTC.

This clone was detected a few times. The chain recombines TRBV5-1 with TRBJ1-6; D may be TRBD1 (5 bases). There are 15 residues in the CDR3. Germline CDR1 and CDR2: SGHRS and YFSETQ. The ends were cut back, 0 bases at V and 7 bases at J, with 11 bases in the middle. In nucleotides, the CDR3 is TGCGCCAGCAGCTTGGAAGGGGATCCCAATTCACCCCTCCACTTT. Protein product: CASSLEGDPNSPLHF.

This clone has a single count. The same CDR3 arises from other DNA sequences in this sample as well. This chain joins TRBV19 and TRBJ1-1; D is undetermined. Germline V gene sequence: CDR1 LNHDA, CDR2 SQIVND (reference sequence). Trimming stripped 3 bases from V and 2 bases from J, with 7 bases between. The CDR3 consists of 13 residues. The CDR3 sequence: CASSIGPNTEAFF. CDR3 sequence (DNA): TGTGCCAGTAGTATTGGACCTAACACTGAAGCTTTCTTT.

The chain links TRBV6-1 to TRBJ1-6; 8 bases match TRBD1. Germline lookup yields CDR1 MNHNS and CDR2 SASEGT. V shed 6 bases, J shed 3 bases, and the junction held 4 bases outside the gene matches. The CDR3 runs 15 residues. The CDR3 sequence is CASSPQGVYNSPLHF. The DNA for the CDR3 is TGTGCCAGCAGCCCACAGGGGGTCTATAATTCACCCCTCCACTTT.

The chain is built from TRBV6-1 and TRBJ1-2; D call uncertain. The germline V and J ends were trimmed by 2 bases and 3 bases, with 16 bases remaining between them. Germline V gives CDR1 MNHNS, CDR2 SASEGT. This CDR3 has 16 residues. CDR3 residues: CASSESTETYYYGYTF. CDR3 bases: TGTGCCAGCAGTGAAAGCACAGAGACTTATTACTATGGCTACACCTTC.

V gene TRBV28 combines with J gene TRBJ1-5; 7 nucleotides agree with TRBD1. After removal of 10 bases from V and 6 bases from J, the junction contained 9 bases not matched to a gene. The CDR3 length is 13 residues. Germline CDR1 reads MDHEN; CDR2 reads SYDVKM. The CDR3 sequence: CATSTGVPQPQHF. CDR3 in DNA: TGTGCCACCTCAACAGGGGTTCCTCAGCCCCAGCATTTT.

The chain has TRBV19 and TRBJ2-7; 9 bases are a match to TRBD1. The CDR3 contains 15 residues. In germline, CDR1 is LNHDA, CDR2 SQIVND (reference sequence). Trimming cost V 5 bases and J 3 bases; bases outside gene matches: 8. CDR3 loop: CASSSGGDRVYEQYF. Written as DNA, the CDR3 is TGTGCCAGTAGTTCCGGTGGGGACAGGGTCTACGAGCAGTACTTC.

The J gene is TRBJ2-7, the V gene TRBV6-1, with 8 bases matching TRBD1. V trimming: 6 bases; J trimming: 3 bases; junction bases outside the gene matches: 10. Germline V gene lookup returns CDR1 MNHNS and CDR2 SASEGT. The CDR3 loop spans 15 amino acids. The CDR3 bases are TGTGCCAGCAGCGACAGGGGACCTCGAGGCTACGAGCAGTACTTC. Protein: CASSDRGPRGYEQYF.

This chain joins TRBV13 and TRBJ2-5; D may correspond to TRBD1 or TRBD2 (5 bases each). This CDR3 has 13 amino acids. Germline CDR1 reads PRHDT; CDR2 reads FYEKMQ (reference sequence). Between the trimmed V and J ends, which lost 5 bases and 2 bases, there was a span of 9 bases. DNA for the CDR3: TGTGCCAGCAGCCCGGGACGGCAAGAGACCCAGTACTTC. Its protein is CASSPGRQETQYF.

This chain connects TRBV27 to TRBJ2-1; 12 bases fit TRBD2. From germline, CDR1 is MNHEY and CDR2 SMNVEV (reference sequence). J gave up 6 bases and V 6 bases, and 12 bases lay outside the gene matches. This CDR3 is built from 17 residues. DNA of the CDR3: TGTGCCAGCAGCCCGCAGCCCGGGACTAGCGGGTCCAATGAGCAGTTCTTC. Translating gives CASSPQPGTSGSNEQFF.

As for this clone: Compared with germline, one end of the junction differs, possibly owing to a read error. This rearrangement joins TRBV11-2 to TRBJ2-7; D gene unclear. CDR3 length: 13 amino acids. Germline loops: CDR1 SGHAT, CDR2 FQNNGV. CDR3 loop: CASSLDISFHSFF. The CDR3 DNA follows: TGTGCCAGCAGCTTAGATATCAGCTTCCACTCTTTCTTC.

The J gene is TRBJ2-7, the V gene TRBV11-2; 16 bases are shared with TRBD2. CDR3 length equals 18 residues. With V trimmed by 4 bases and J by 4 bases, 10 bases remained unmatched. The germline gives CDR1 SGHAT, CDR2 FQNNGV. The CDR3 DNA reads as TGTGCCAGCAGCTCCACCGGGACTAGCGGGAGGGCGGCATACGAGCAGTACTTC. Translation gives CASSSTGTSGRAAYEQYF.

The chain links TRBV30 to TRBJ1-2; a weak D match, TRBD1 (5 bases). CDR3 length equals 12 residues. Trimming took 2 bases from V and 3 from J, leaving 7 bases between them. The germline CDR1 and CDR2 sequences are GTSNPN and SVGIG (reference sequence). Written as DNA, the CDR3 is TGTGCCTGGAGTTTGACAGACTATGGCTACACCTTC. It specifies CAWSLTDYGYTF. The complete variable domain, with remaining parts taken from reference TRBV30 and TRBJ1-2, reads SQTIHQWPATLVQPVGSPLSLECTVEGTSNPNLYWYRQAAGRGLQLLFYSVGIGQISSEVPQNLSASRPQDRQFILSSKKLLLSDSGFYLCAWSLTDYGYTFGSGTRLTVV.